This T cell receptor (beta chain) is drawn from a study of immune characterization of retroperitoneal liposarcoma. TCRdb processed the PCR reads anew with MiXCR; each CDR3 protein has one entry. This sample has around 10,000 distinct CDR3 sequences, with 22% found just once. Germline V gene lookup returns CDR1 SGHVS and CDR2 FQNEAQ. CDR3 length: 15 residues. V lost 3 bases and J lost 1, with 12 bases in between. In this sample, this clonotype turned up a few times. The V and J genes are TRBV7-8 and TRBJ2-5, with D perhaps matching TRBD1 (6 bases). This receptor was taken from a female donor with retroperitoneal liposarcoma. Source material: blood. CDR3 sequence reads: CASSFRQASQETQYF. CDR3 DNA: TGTGCCAGCAGCTTCCGACAGGCGTCCCAAGAGACCCAGTACTTC. Using reference TRBV7-8 and TRBJ2-5 for the parts outside the CDR3, the full variable domain is GAGVSQSPRYKVAKRGQDVALRCDPISGHVSLFWYQQALGQGPEFLTYFQNEAQLDKSGLPSDRFFAERPEGSVSTLKIQRTQQEDSAVYLCASSFRQASQETQYFGPGTRLLVL.